This TCR beta chain was found in a study of cytomegalovirus exposure and HLA in healthy donors. A remark on this clone: Its antigen is not known.

The study's findings and limits: A classifier reportedly called cytomegalovirus status with high sensitivity and specificity.

With 60 Vbeta and 13 Jbeta primers, the PCR was carried out. Clones were sequenced by immunoSEQ multiplex PCR, and TCRdb holds only the in-frame ones, with some missing. The sample yields about 200,000 clones, around 86% seen once. Germline V gene lookup returns CDR1 SQVTM and CDR2 ANQGSEA. The length of the CDR3 is 13 residues. Trimming cost V 4 bases and J 8 bases, with 17 bases left between them. Sequenced: PBMCs. This chain links TRBV29-1 with TRBJ2-5, with D possibly matching TRBD1 (6 bases). The sequence derives from a man aged 25-45 years in good health and CMV-seronegative. CDR3 nucleotide sequence: TGCAGCGTTGTTGGGCGACTACAGGGAACCCAGTACTTC. Translating gives CSVVGRLQGTQYF.